This TCR beta chain is from a study of blood T cells in healthy people across ages (dated by TCRdb to the mid-2010s). With respect to the entire study: In model experiments, roughly one uniquely barcoded TCR beta cDNA molecule per two T cells was captured by template switching. The study measured age-related changes in TCR beta repertoire diversity using deep sequencing normalized with unique cDNA molecular identifiers. The donors were split into four age groups: young (average about 15 years), middle-aged (roughly 39), aged (over 55) and long-lived (roughly 80). To avoid experimental bias, donors of different ages were distributed randomly across sequencing lanes. The study analyzed two additional independent replicas of 1 million unique cDNA reads from the same blood draw for two donors, one aged 18 to 30 and one aged 80 or older. Results and caveats for the whole study, not just this receptor: Since profiling was done on bulk unsorted PBMCs, naive and antigen-experienced compartments could not be conclusively compared. Observed TCR beta diversity correlated strongly with the percentage of naive T cells measured by flow cytometry. Observed TCR beta diversity per million T cells fell roughly linearly with age, and a significant reduction was already apparent by age roughly 40. Estimates of total diversity from one million sequenced T cells were regarded as lower bounds and underestimates. Compared with the aged group, the long-lived group had more naive CD4+ T cells, fewer expanded clones and increased TCR diversity, suggesting age selection. Because donor CMV infection status was unknown, age-related changes in expanded clonotypes were potentially confounded.

The protocol used for the library was 5' RACE. Sequencing used an Illumina HiSeq 2500. A second PCR of about 6 to 12 cycles was run with a J-beta primer mix and a sample-barcoded 5' primer. A template-switch 5' adaptor carrying 12 random nucleotides introduced a unique molecular identifier onto each TCR beta cDNA molecule. At least 2.5 million CDR3-containing paired-end reads were obtained from each sample. First-strand cDNA was synthesized from all RNA with the Mint cDNA synthesis kit, primed by a TRBC-specific oligonucleotide. All cDNA was treated with uracil-DNA glycosylase and then went through a first 18-cycle PCR with the universal primers M1SS and BC2_uni_R. The authors' pipeline ran thus. Normalization of each sample was performed by random selection of 1 million high-quality reads, each carrying a distinct molecular identifier. Reads with shared molecular identifiers were discarded instead of being binned into consensus sequences. CDR3 identification, clonotype clustering and error correction used MiTCR with a Q25 quality threshold and the strictest error-elimination algorithm. A nonparametric unseen species model with Euler transformation was used to estimate a lower bound on total TCR beta diversity. TCRdb reanalyzed the raw reads on its own, using fastp at Q25 for trimming and MiXCR for clone calling, and kept in-frame beta chains. Records with the same CDR3 protein are collapsed into one entry carrying the most frequent genes and DNA. For this entry, the V and J calls and clone size follow TCRdb and not the study's own pipeline. This sample has about 1.6 million distinct CDR3 sequences in its table, and about 32% of those were observed once. Approximately 10% of the sample lies in the top ten.

This clonotype was observed many times. Its antigen remains unidentified. Base qualities are not provided; no much larger clone lies one nucleotide away. Donors were about 36 systemically healthy Caucasian individuals from Russia aged 6 to 90 years. Each donor gave about 9.7 milliliters of peripheral blood, drawn into EDTA-treated Vacutainer tubes. Ficoll-Paque density-gradient centrifugation was used to isolate PBMCs, with at least 6.5 million per sample. Total RNA, at least 5.5 micrograms per sample, was extracted from PBMCs with Trizol reagent. For every donor, flow cytometry on a PBMC aliquot measured the percentage of naive CD45RAhigh/CD27high T cells. The junction shows trimming of 0 bases on V and 7 bases on J, plus 13 bases between the germline ends. Measured from the cysteine to the phenylalanine, the CDR3 is 14 residues long. The sequence is cut down to CDR3 DNA, 42 bases in frame from base 1. Looking up the germline V gene (reference sequence) yields CDR1 LGHDT and CDR2 YNNKEL.

The sequencing sample was made of blood. This TCR came from a woman aged 25 to 45 in good health. The chain was built from TRBV3-1 and TRBJ2-7, with TRBD1 perhaps the D gene, on 6 matching bases. The CDR3 has the sequence CASSQDLYRAEQYF. In nucleotides, the sequence is TGTGCCAGCAGCCAAGATCTTTACAGGGCTGAGCAGTACTTC.